Each of the 14 T cell receptor beta chains below was sequenced from the same sample in a study of T-cell memory formation after mild COVID-19. One entry per CDR3 protein results from TCRdb running MiXCR on the 5' RACE reads. This sample carries 200,000 to 250,000 distinct CDR3 sequences, roughly 17% of them seen once, and the ten largest clones take 3.5%. Material for sequencing was PBMCs or a T cell subset sorted from them (not recorded which). These TCRs come from a man between 18 and 35 years old who had mild COVID-19 (a few samples of this study predate the infection). Cell type and time point are not known.

This clonotype was seen a few times. V gene TRBV6-5 combines with J gene TRBJ1-5, with 7 bases matching TRBD1. This CDR3 has 15 amino acids. After removal of 4 bases from V and 5 bases from J, the junction contained 8 bases not matched to a gene. Germline loops: CDR1 MNHEY, CDR2 SVGAGI. CDR3 sequence: CASSSRTGPHQPQHF. CDR3 in DNA: TGTGCCAGCAGTTCCCGGACAGGTCCTCATCAGCCCCAGCATTTT.

The chain couples TRBV4-1 to TRBJ1-3; 11 positions agree with TRBD1. J was trimmed by 7 bases and V by 4 bases; bases with no gene match: 6. The CDR3 covers 15 residues. Per the germline V gene, CDR1 is MGHRA and CDR2 is YSYEKL. The CDR3 is CASSRDRGEWNTIYF. CDR3 in DNA: TGCGCCAGCAGCCGGGACAGGGGGGAATGGAACACCATATATTTT.

This clonotype was found many times. The chain carries TRBV29-1 and TRBJ2-1; D perhaps matches TRBD1 (6 bases). This CDR3 has 13 amino acids. The germline gives CDR1 SQVTM, CDR2 ANQGSEA. V lost 3 bases, J lost 4 bases, and 10 bases lay in between. For the CDR3, the DNA is TGCAGCGTTGACCGGACAGCATACAATGAGCAGTTCTTC. This sequence encodes CSVDRTAYNEQFF.

The table lists this clonotype with a count of one. The chain couples TRBV7-9 to TRBJ1-2; D not resolved. Germline loops: CDR1 SEHNR, CDR2 FQNEAQ (reference sequence). CDR3 length: 15 residues. Trimming shortened V by 6 bases and J by 2 bases, and 16 bases separated the two germline ends. CDR3 nucleotide sequence: TGTGCCAGCAGACCATTCAGAACTTTAAACTATGGCTACACCTTC. It yields the protein CASRPFRTLNYGYTF.

The chain employs TRBV28 and TRBJ1-2; TRBD1 is a possible D gene (5 bases). With 6 bases removed from V and 3 bases from J, the gap between germline ends came to 17 bases. The CDR3 sequence is 15 residues long. In germline, CDR1 is MDHEN, CDR2 SYDVKM. CDR3 residues: CASSPQELNDYGYTF. CDR3 bases: TGTGCCAGCAGCCCACAGGAGTTGAATGACTATGGCTACACCTTC.

V is TRBV11-2 and J is TRBJ2-3; the match to TRBD1 covers 10 bases. CDR1 is SGHAT, CDR2 FQNNGV, per germline. With V trimmed by 2 bases and J by 4 bases, 6 bases remained unmatched. The CDR3 extends over 16 amino acids. CDR3 loop: CASSLWGQGNPDTQYF. The CDR3 coding sequence is TGTGCCAGCAGCTTATGGGGACAGGGGAACCCAGATACGCAGTATTTT.

This clonotype appeared many times. The germline gene is not matched at one end of the junction; a read error may be the cause. This chain joins TRBV7-7 and TRBJ2-1; TRBD1 matches 11 bases. Germline CDR1 is SSHAT and CDR2 is FNYEAQ (reference sequence). The CDR3 is 14 amino acids. The CDR3 region is CASSLGTGGNEQFF. The DNA of the CDR3 is TGTGCTAGCAGCTTAGGGACAGGGGGCAATGAGCAGTTCTTC.

In nucleotides, the CDR3 is TGTGCCAGCAGCTTAGGAGAGGACAGGGCTAGCACCTTC. Translated: CASSLGEDRASTF. V is TRBV7-8 and J is TRBJ1-2, with TRBD1 identical over 8 bases. Germline lookup yields CDR1 SGHVS and CDR2 FQNEAQ. The CDR3 consists of 13 residues. After removal of 1 base from V and 13 bases from J, the junction contained 8 bases not matched to a gene. Based on the CDR3 plus reference TRBV7-8 and TRBJ1-2, the full variable domain is GAGVSQSPRYKVAKRGQDVALRCDPISGHVSLFWYQQALGQGPEFLTYFQNEAQLDKSGLPSDRFFAERPEGSVSTLKIQRTQQEDSAVYLCASSLGEDRASTFGSGTRLTVV.

In its sample, this clonotype was seen once. The V and J genes are TRBV7-6 and TRBJ2-2; D may be TRBD1 (6 bases). This CDR3 has 15 amino acids. V was pared by 1 base and J by 5 bases, with 11 bases between. Germline loops: CDR1 SGHVS, CDR2 FNYEAQ. CDR3: CASSLEGTGTGELFF. The CDR3 region has the DNA TGTGCCAGCAGCTTAGAGGGCACAGGGACCGGGGAGCTGTTTTTT.

This clonotype was found a few times. The chain links TRBV29-1 to TRBJ2-1, with D perhaps matching TRBD1 (5 bases). CDR3 length: 15 amino acids. Trimming removed 6 bases at V and 0 bases at J, with 15 bases between. Germline CDR1 reads SQVTM; CDR2 reads ANQGSEA. This chain's CDR3 is CSVDKTVRSYNEQFF. The DNA for the CDR3 is TGCAGCGTCGATAAGACAGTTCGCTCCTACAATGAGCAGTTCTTC.

This sequence joins TRBV5-6 and TRBJ1-1; the D gene is possibly TRBD1 (5 bases). V lost 3 bases to trimming and J lost 3 bases, with 12 bases between them. This CDR3 region has 14 residues. Germline CDR1 and CDR2: SGHDT and YYEEEE. CDR3 bases: TGTGCCAGCAGCTGGCGTGGGGGGTACACTGAAGCTTTCTTT. Amino acids: CASSWRGGYTEAFF.

The rearrangement links TRBV15 to TRBJ1-4; D is ambiguous. CDR3 length: 14 residues. The V and J ends lost 3 bases and 4 bases respectively, with 9 bases between them. Looked up from germline, CDR1 is LNHNV and CDR2 is YYDKDF (reference sequence). The CDR3 DNA is TGTGCCACCAGCAGCAACAAGAATAATGAAAAACTGTTTTTT. This codes for CATSSNKNNEKLFF.

In this sample, this clonotype turned up a few times. The chain recombines TRBV5-1 with TRBJ1-2; possible D gene TRBD1, 6 bases. V dropped 2 bases and J dropped 2 bases, with 13 bases sitting between them. Per germline, CDR1 SGHRS and CDR2 YFSETQ. CDR3 length: 15 amino acids. The CDR3 sequence: CASSFSGDINYGYTF. The CDR3 nucleotides are TGCGCCAGCAGCTTTTCAGGGGATATAAACTATGGCTACACCTTC.

This clonotype appeared a few times. This chain connects TRBV24-1 to TRBJ2-2; D ambiguous. There are 13 residues in the CDR3. Looked up from germline, CDR1 is KGHDR and CDR2 is SFDVKD. With 5 bases removed from V and 7 bases from J, the gap between germline ends came to 10 bases. CDR3 nucleotide sequence: TGTGCCACCAGTGCGGGTTTAGGCGGGGAGCTGTTTTTT. Amino acid sequence: CATSAGLGGELFF.